One and the same sample provided the 7 T cell receptor beta chains below, sequenced in a study of CD8+ T cells in alopecia areata. Extracted RNA was reverse transcribed, and the resulting cDNA served as sequencing template. Sequenced by immunoSEQ multiplex PCR; TCRdb stores in-frame clones only, minus some. The data contain 150,000 to 200,000 clones, roughly three fifths of them singletons. Treatment indicated: oral pan-JAK inhibitor, 5-10 mg twice daily. Sequenced here: CD4+ T cells sorted from blood, sampled between weeks 47 and 50, from a patient treated with tofacitinib. These receptor sequences come from a human donor with alopecia areata.

CDR3 region: CASSGRGAHRTGELFF. The CDR3 DNA sequence: TGTGCCAGCAGTGGACGGGGCGCGCACCGGACCGGGGAGCTGTTTTTT. The V gene is TRBV5-6, the J gene TRBJ2-2, with D possibly being TRBD1 or TRBD2 (5 bases each). Germline V gene sequence: CDR1 SGHDT, CDR2 YYEEEE. The CDR3 runs 16 residues. With 5 bases removed from V and 5 bases from J, the gap between germline ends came to 19 bases. Full variable domain (remainder filled in from reference TRBV5-6 and TRBJ2-2): DAGVTQSPTHLIKTRGQQVTLRCSPKSGHDTVSWYQQALGQGPQFIFQYYEEEERQRGNFPDRFSGHQFPNYSSELNVNALLLGDSALYLCASSGRGAHRTGELFFGEGSRLTVL.

This chain joins TRBV9 and TRBJ2-1; a weak D match, TRBD1 (6 bases). The length of the CDR3 is 16 residues. Germline values: CDR1 SGDLS, CDR2 YYNGEE. V gave up 0 bases and J gave up 5 bases, with 15 bases separating them. The CDR3 loop is CASSVGVRRTDNEQFF. For the CDR3, the DNA is TGTGCCAGCAGCGTAGGGGTTAGGAGGACAGACAATGAGCAGTTCTTC.

This chain joins TRBV29-1 and TRBJ2-1; TRBD1 aligns across 7 bases. Germline values: CDR1 SQVTM, CDR2 ANQGSEA. The V segment lost 7 bases and the J segment 9 bases; nucleotides outside the gene matches: 12. This CDR3 has 13 amino acids. The CDR3, as DNA: TGCAGCGCGACAGGGCTGATTTTGGGTGAGCAGTTCTTC. Translated: CSATGLILGEQFF.

The genes are TRBV5-1 and TRBJ2-2, with D perhaps matching TRBD1 (5 bases). The length of the CDR3 is 13 residues. V dropped 5 bases and J dropped 6 bases, with 11 bases sitting between them. CDR1 SGHRS and CDR2 YFSETQ come from the germline V gene. CDR3 protein: CASRPDSAGELFF. DNA for the CDR3: TGCGCCAGCAGACCCGACAGTGCCGGGGAGCTGTTTTTT.

On this clone itself: The conserved phenylalanine or tryptophan normally closing the CDR3 is absent here, so this likely arose from a read error. The chain uses TRBV5-6 and TRBJ1-1; D perhaps matches TRBD1 (6 bases). V was cut by 2 bases and J by 8 bases, with 10 bases left in between. Per the germline V gene, CDR1 is SGHDT and CDR2 is YYEEEE. The CDR3 is made up of 12 amino acids. CDR3 nucleotides: TGTGCCAGCAGCTTTGGTCAGGGGGAAGCTTTCCTT. Protein: CASSFGQGEAFL.

This chain uses TRBV15 with TRBJ2-3; 12 nucleotides agree with TRBD2. The ends lost 2 bases at V and 2 bases at J; junction bases unmatched: 8. This CDR3 contains 18 residues. From germline, CDR1 is LNHNV and CDR2 YYDKDF (reference sequence). The DNA of the CDR3 is TGTGCCACCAGCAGATCCGGGACTAGCGGGCCGCACACAGATACGCAGTATTTT. This gives the protein CATSRSGTSGPHTDTQYF.

Only a few counts were recorded for this clone. The chain has TRBV7-2 and TRBJ2-7; D gene unclear. Germline V gives CDR1 SGHTA, CDR2 FQGNSA. The length of the CDR3 is 11 residues. V shed 3 bases and J shed 3 bases, with 3 bases lying between them. The CDR3 is CASSFHYEQYF. For the CDR3, the DNA is TGTGCCAGCAGCTTCCACTACGAGCAGTACTTC.